This TCR beta chain is drawn from a study of regulatory T cells in long-lasting Graves disease. CDR3 regions were amplified by Arm-PCR using iRepertoire HTBI primers to build TCR beta libraries. In TCRdb, the multiplex PCR reads were re-called with MiXCR into one record per CDR3 protein. The sample has under 800,000 distinct CDR3 sequences, roughly 15% seen once. Per the germline V gene, CDR1 is DFQATT and CDR2 is SNEGSKA (reference sequence). V was shortened by 4 bases and J by 2 bases, with 6 bases between the two germline ends. There are 13 residues in the CDR3. This clonotype was detected only a few times. Time point of the sample: newly diagnosed GD, antithyroid drugs for less than 3 months. PBMC-derived RNA was used for the TCR library. These sequences were also reported in another study, on T cells in Graves' hyperthyroidism and ophthalmopathy. That publication notes: The primer set for the first-round RT-PCR of the TCR CDR3 was HTBI.

This sequence originates from a woman aged 25 to 45 with Graves disease. The chain is built from TRBV20-1 and TRBJ2-6; perhaps TRBD2 as D (5 bases). This material consisted of peripheral blood mononuclear cells (PBMCs), taken at new diagnosis, from a patient treated with antithyroid drugs. The CDR3 spells CSATGTGANVLTF. As DNA, the CDR3 is TGCAGTGCTACGGGAACTGGGGCCAACGTCCTGACTTTC.